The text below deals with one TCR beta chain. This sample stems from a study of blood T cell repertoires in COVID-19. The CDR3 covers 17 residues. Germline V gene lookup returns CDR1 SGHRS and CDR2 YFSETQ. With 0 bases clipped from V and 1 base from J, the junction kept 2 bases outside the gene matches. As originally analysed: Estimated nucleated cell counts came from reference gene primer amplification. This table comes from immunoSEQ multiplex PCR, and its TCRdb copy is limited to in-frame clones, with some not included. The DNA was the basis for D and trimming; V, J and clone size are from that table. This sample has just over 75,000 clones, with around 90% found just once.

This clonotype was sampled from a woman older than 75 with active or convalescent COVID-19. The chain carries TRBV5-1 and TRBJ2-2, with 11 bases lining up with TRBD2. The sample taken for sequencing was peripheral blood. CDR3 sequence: CASSLGLAGQNTGELFF. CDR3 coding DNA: TGCGCCAGCAGCTTGGGACTAGCGGGGCAGAACACCGGGGAGCTGTTTTTT. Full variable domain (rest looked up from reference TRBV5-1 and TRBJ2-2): KAGVTQTPRYLIKTRGQQVTLSCSPISGHRSVSWYQQTPGQGLQFLFEYFSETQRNKGNFPGRFSGRQFSNSRSEMNVSTLELGDSALYLCASSLGLAGQNTGELFFGEGSRLTVL.